Below, one TCR beta chain is given with its context. Its antigen is undetermined. The CDR3 covers 14 residues. The trim removed 5 bases at V and 5 bases at J, leaving 4 bases unmatched. Germline V gene sequence: CDR1 SGHTA, CDR2 FQGNSA. The sample belongs to a study of lymphopenia after photon versus proton radiotherapy. The assay was immunoSEQ multiplex PCR, and TCRdb's table has in-frame clones only and misses some. The data show more than 15,000 clones, with 84% seen just once and 2.9% held by the top ten. Findings of the study overall: After the lymphocyte nadir, photon-treated repertoires showed oligoclonal expansion, especially of CD8+ Temra cells. Only patients who died were analyzed for survival; proton advantage is unproven. Under photons, naive T cells and diversity fell while effector/memory populations rose.

The chain couples TRBV7-2 to TRBJ2-3; TRBD1 aligns across 10 bases. The origin of this receptor is a woman in her fifties or sixties with pancreatic cancer. The sample in question was peripheral blood, obtained from a patient treated with photon-based radiotherapy. The CDR3 here is CASSRDRGRDTQYF. CDR3 in DNA: TGTGCCAGCAGCCGGGACAGGGGAAGAGATACGCAGTATTTT.